The clone carrying this T cell receptor (beta chain) was seen a few times. Its specificity is unknown. These data originate in a study of blood T cells in healthy people across ages. Study-wide findings and caveats: When set beside aged donors, long-lived donors presented more naive CD4+ cells and higher diversity.

It was with a sample-barcoded 5' primer and a J-beta primer mix that a second PCR of about 6 to 12 cycles was run. MiXCR was run by TCRdb on the 5' RACE reads, yielding one entry per CDR3 protein. The table includes about 800,000 distinct CDR3 sequences, roughly 25% detected once. The V gene's germline CDR1 is LGHNA and CDR2 YSLEER. V was clipped by 0 bases and J by 3 bases, with 8 bases between them. The CDR3 runs to 15 residues. In addition, the sample was reused for a study of T cells of mothers and their children. Per that paper: M1S, a second-PCR primer, added sample barcodes and 2-4 random nucleotides.

The sample comprised blood. The chain is built from TRBV4-3 and TRBJ1-4; D not certain. The receptor's source is a boy aged 5 to 17 in good health. The CDR3 sequence: CASSQDLGANEKLFF. CDR3 DNA: TGCGCCAGCAGCCAAGATCTGGGAGCTAATGAAAAACTGTTTTTT.